The 31 T cell receptor beta chains given below trace back to one sample, sequenced in a study of cytomegalovirus exposure and HLA in healthy donors. The PCR made use of 60 Vbeta and 13 Jbeta primers. Using immunoSEQ multiplex PCR, the repertoire was profiled, and TCRdb retains in-frame clones only, with some absent. The profile shows approximately 160,000 clones, around 79% of them singletons. Specimen: PBMCs. These TCRs come from a male donor in good health and CMV-seropositive.

This chain uses TRBV7-9 with TRBJ1-2; no definite D call. This CDR3 region has 13 residues. The V end was cut by 2 bases, the J end by 8 bases, with 12 bases between. CDR1 is SEHNR, CDR2 FQNEAQ, per germline (reference sequence). Here the CDR3 reads CASSLSGDCGYTF. CDR3 nucleotide sequence: TGTGCCAGCAGCTTATCGGGAGACTGCGGCTACACCTTC.

The chain links TRBV10-1 to TRBJ1-2; a weak D match, TRBD1 (6 bases). The CDR3 runs 15 residues. CDR1 and CDR2 from the germline V gene are WNHNN and SYGVQD (reference sequence). V gave up 3 bases and J gave up 8 bases, with 19 bases separating them. In DNA form, the CDR3 reads TGCGCCAGCAGTGATGGGTCTGGGGGCGAACGAGGCTACACCTTC. Its translation is CASSDGSGGERGYTF.

This clone appeared a few times. The chain is built from TRBV9 and TRBJ2-2; the match to TRBD1 covers 10 bases. Trimming at V came to 3 bases and at J to 4 bases, leaving 3 bases not matched to a gene. CDR3 length: 15 residues. CDR1 is SGDLS and CDR2 is YYNGEE in the germline V gene. CDR3 DNA sequence: TGTGCCAGCAGCGCGGGACAGGGGCGCACCGGGGAGCTGTTTTTT. It codes for CASSAGQGRTGELFF.

This clone came up a few times. This chain uses TRBV4-1 with TRBJ1-1, with D unclear. Between the trimmed V and J ends, which lost 2 bases and 11 bases, there was a span of 15 bases. Germline V lookup: CDR1 MGHRA, CDR2 YSYEKL. The CDR3 runs to 13 residues. CDR3 sequence reads: CASSQRAGLGAFF. The CDR3 DNA sequence: TGCGCCAGCAGCCAAAGGGCCGGACTGGGGGCTTTCTTT.

This clone has just a few counts. This rearrangement joins TRBV5-1 to TRBJ2-1; 9 bases map to TRBD2. This CDR3 has 16 amino acids. The J segment lost 0 bases and the V segment lost 4 bases, leaving 5 bases of the junction unmatched. The germline V gene encodes CDR1 SGHRS and CDR2 YFSETQ. The CDR3 loop is CASSLVAGDSYNEQFF. The CDR3, as DNA: TGCGCCAGCAGCCTGGTAGCGGGAGACTCCTACAATGAGCAGTTCTTC.

V usage is TRBV25-1 and J usage is TRBJ2-3; 8 nucleotides agree with TRBD2. This CDR3 region has 15 residues. With 4 bases clipped from V and 8 bases from J, the junction kept 11 bases outside the gene matches. Germline V gene data show CDR1 as MGHDK and CDR2 as SYGVNS. DNA of the CDR3: TGTGCCAGCAGTGTTACTAGCGGAAATACGGGTACGCAGTATTTT. Protein sequence: CASSVTSGNTGTQYF.

The rearrangement links TRBV7-3 to TRBJ2-7; D perhaps matches TRBD2 (7 bases). CDR1 and CDR2 (germline): SGHTA, FQGTGA. Trimming cost V 6 bases and J 2 bases, with 17 bases left between them. CDR3 size: 15 residues. The CDR3 is CASSLGGGPTYEQYF. The CDR3 bases are TGTGCCAGCAGTCTTGGGGGGGGGCCGACCTACGAGCAGTACTTC.

The chain's CDR3 is CASSLVAGVRVGEQYF. CDR3 bases: TGCGCCAGCAGCTTAGTAGCGGGGGTCAGAGTGGGCGAGCAGTACTTC. V gene TRBV5-1 combines with J gene TRBJ2-7, with TRBD2 matching 9 bases. Germline V gives CDR1 SGHRS, CDR2 YFSETQ. The CDR3 totals 16 residues. Trimming took 2 bases from V and 6 from J; bases not matched to a gene: 12.

This chain links TRBV9 with TRBJ2-5, with 12 bases that match TRBD2. Germline CDR1 SGDLS, CDR2 YYNGEE. Losses at the gene ends were 3 bases for V and 3 bases for J; bases not matched to a gene: 9. The CDR3 has 17 amino acids. This CDR3 reads CASSEASGGDMEETQYF. Here the CDR3 DNA reads TGTGCCAGCAGCGAGGCTAGCGGGGGGGACATGGAAGAGACCCAGTACTTC.

The chain couples TRBV4-2 to TRBJ2-2, with 9 bases lining up with TRBD2. The CDR3 length is 18 residues. From germline, CDR1 is LGHNA and CDR2 YNFKEQ. The V and J ends lost 3 bases and 5 bases, in that order; junction bases with no gene match: 13. Here the CDR3 DNA reads TGTGCCAGCAGCCACGTGAAGGTAGCGGGGGCTAGAACCGGGGAGCTGTTTTTT. This sequence encodes CASSHVKVAGARTGELFF.

The chain is built from TRBV18 and TRBJ2-1; weak D call: TRBD1 (6 bases). Germline CDR1 KGHSH, CDR2 LQKENI. V dropped 3 bases and J dropped 9 bases, with 12 bases sitting between them. The CDR3 runs 13 residues. CDR3 amino acids: CASSPQGSGEQFF. The CDR3 DNA is TGTGCCAGCTCACCCCAGGGGAGTGGTGAGCAGTTCTTC.

This chain uses TRBV30 with TRBJ1-4, with D perhaps matching TRBD1 (6 bases). This CDR3 comprises 13 residues. Trimming left V 1 base short and J 5 bases short, with 8 bases between. Germline CDR1 is GTSNPN and CDR2 is SVGIG (reference sequence). The CDR3 loop reads CAWSGQGNEKLFF. The CDR3, as DNA: TGTGCCTGGAGTGGGCAGGGGAATGAAAAACTGTTTTTT. Full variable domain (remainder filled in from reference TRBV30 and TRBJ1-4): SQTIHQWPATLVQPVGSPLSLECTVEGTSNPNLYWYRQAAGRGLQLLFYSVGIGQISSEVPQNLSASRPQDRQFILSSKKLLLSDSGFYLCAWSGQGNEKLFFGSGTQLSVL.

This clone was recorded a few times. The chain combines TRBV4-2 with TRBJ1-1; D ambiguous. Trimming stripped 1 base from V and 7 bases from J, with 13 bases between. The CDR3 extends over 14 amino acids. Germline V lookup: CDR1 LGHNA, CDR2 YNFKEQ. CDR3 DNA: TGTGCCAGCAGCCAAGCTCTAGGTACACGTGAAGCTTTCTTT. Amino acid sequence: CASSQALGTREAFF.

This chain joins TRBV2 and TRBJ1-1; D is possibly TRBD1 (5 bases). Germline lookup yields CDR1 SNHLY and CDR2 FYNNEI. Trimming shortened V by 1 base and J by 6 bases, and 21 bases separated the two germline ends. This CDR3 region has 17 residues. The CDR3 sequence is CASSEVVSVPGGSEAFF. DNA of the CDR3: TGTGCCAGCAGTGAAGTCGTAAGCGTCCCTGGGGGGTCTGAAGCTTTCTTT.

This chain connects TRBV6-1 to TRBJ1-2; 9 bases agree with TRBD1. After removal of 5 bases from V and 6 bases from J, the junction contained 7 bases not matched to a gene. Germline V gene lookup returns CDR1 MNHNS and CDR2 SASEGT. The CDR3 totals 14 residues. CDR3 DNA: TGTGCCAGCAGTCGCGGGACAGGGTACGATGGCTACACCTTC. Translating it yields CASSRGTGYDGYTF.

The chain employs TRBV27 and TRBJ2-5; 7 nucleotides agree with TRBD2. V shed 6 bases, J shed 1 base, and the junction held 11 bases outside the gene matches. CDR3 size: 16 residues. Germline V gene lookup returns CDR1 MNHEY and CDR2 SMNVEV (reference sequence). The CDR3 DNA reads TGTGCCAGCAGGGAAATTGGTCTAGCGGTCCAAGAGACCCAGTACTTC. As protein: CASREIGLAVQETQYF.

This rearrangement joins TRBV30 to TRBJ2-1; D possibly corresponds to TRBD2 (7 bases). Germline loops: CDR1 GTSNPN, CDR2 SVGIG (reference sequence). Trimming shortened V by 5 bases and J by 6 bases, and 17 bases separated the two germline ends. The CDR3 covers 14 residues. The CDR3 reads CAWWGGALGNEQFF. The CDR3 nucleotides are TGTGCCTGGTGGGGGGGGGCGTTAGGCAATGAGCAGTTCTTC. The full variable domain, rest sourced from reference TRBV30 and TRBJ2-1, is SQTIHQWPATLVQPVGSPLSLECTVEGTSNPNLYWYRQAAGRGLQLLFYSVGIGQISSEVPQNLSASRPQDRQFILSSKKLLLSDSGFYLCAWWGGALGNEQFFGPGTRLTVL.

The rearrangement uses TRBV20-1 and TRBJ1-2; no definite D call. The germline V gene has CDR1 DFQATT and CDR2 SNEGSKA (reference sequence). The V end was cut by 3 bases, the J end by 5 bases, with 7 bases between. The CDR3 runs 11 residues. The CDR3 bases are TGCAGTGCTAGGCCTAGTTATGGCTACACCTTC. It translates to CSARPSYGYTF.

The sample holds one count of this clone. The chain joins TRBV6-6 to TRBJ2-5; a possible D gene is TRBD2 (6 bases). The CDR3 has 14 residues. The germline V gene has CDR1 MNHNY and CDR2 SVGAGI (reference sequence). The V gene lost 6 bases and the J gene lost 5 bases, with 16 bases spanning the gap. The DNA for the CDR3 is TGTGCCAGCAGCCCCCTACTAGCCCCGGAGACCCAGTACTTC. Encoded protein: CASSPLLAPETQYF.

This chain connects TRBV30 to TRBJ1-6; 7 positions agree with TRBD1. The CDR3 spans 15 residues. Germline lookup yields CDR1 GTSNPN and CDR2 SVGIG (reference sequence). Trimming at V came to 4 bases and at J to 8 bases, leaving 11 bases not matched to a gene. CDR3 in DNA: TGTGCCTGGATGTCAGGGGGGTCATGGGATTCACCCCTCCACTTT. Its translation: CAWMSGGSWDSPLHF.

The chain uses TRBV7-2 and TRBJ1-2; D is unclear. The germline gives CDR1 SGHTA, CDR2 FQGNSA. The CDR3 is 12 residues long. The germline V and J ends were trimmed by 1 base and 6 bases, with 6 bases remaining between them. DNA for the CDR3: TGTGCCAGCAGCTTAGTGGCGGATGGCTACACCTTC. Its translation is CASSLVADGYTF.

The chain uses TRBV4-3 and TRBJ2-3; the D gene is possibly TRBD1 (5 bases). This CDR3 spans 15 amino acids. Germline lookup yields CDR1 LGHNA and CDR2 YSLEER. Trimming removed 0 bases at V and 5 bases at J, with 12 bases between. The CDR3, as DNA: TGCGCCAGCAGCCAAGATACGCAGGGCGGAGATACGCAGTATTTT. Its protein is CASSQDTQGGDTQYF.

This chain links TRBV4-2 with TRBJ2-7, with a weak D call TRBD2 (5 bases). CDR1 LGHNA and CDR2 YNFKEQ come from the germline V gene. Between the trimmed V and J ends, which lost 0 bases and 7 bases, there was a span of 13 bases. The CDR3 totals 14 residues. CDR3 in DNA: TGTGCCAGCAGCCAAGATCCGGGAATGGGAGAGCAGTACTTC. Translation gives CASSQDPGMGEQYF.

About this clone: Other nucleotide sequences in the sample specify the same CDR3. This chain uses TRBV7-2 with TRBJ2-1; D perhaps matches TRBD2 (7 bases). V was clipped by 4 bases and J by 4 bases, with 14 bases between them. This CDR3 is built from 15 residues. Germline CDR1 and CDR2: SGHTA and FQGNSA. The CDR3 coding sequence is TGTGCCAGCAGCTCCCGGGGGGCCTCGTACAATGAGCAGTTCTTC. Protein: CASSSRGASYNEQFF.

The chain links TRBV7-9 to TRBJ2-5, with TRBD2 matching over 9 bases. The CDR3 is 19 residues long. CDR1 SEHNR and CDR2 FQNEAQ come from the germline V gene (reference sequence). The J segment lost 4 bases and the V segment lost 3 bases, leaving 18 bases of the junction unmatched. The CDR3 DNA follows: TGTGCCAGCAGCTTGTTCGCTAGCGGGGTTTGGGGCCACTTAGAGACCCAGTACTTC. It specifies CASSLFASGVWGHLETQYF. The full variable domain, with the rest looked up from reference TRBV7-9 and TRBJ2-5, is DTGVSQNPRHKITKRGQNVTFRCDPISEHNRLYWYRQTLGQGPEFLTYFQNEAQLEKSRLLSDRFSAERPKGSFSTLEIQRTEQGDSAMYLCASSLFASGVWGHLETQYFGPGTRLLVL.

V and J are TRBV18 and TRBJ1-4; 10 nucleotides agree with TRBD1. The V segment lost 6 bases and the J segment 10 bases; nucleotides outside the gene matches: 5. The CDR3 consists of 13 residues. The V gene's germline CDR1 is KGHSH and CDR2 LQKENI. This chain's CDR3 is CASSSGTGVKLFF. In nucleotides, the CDR3 is TGTGCCAGCTCGTCCGGGACAGGGGTAAAACTGTTTTTT.

This chain joins TRBV7-8 and TRBJ2-7; D remains ambiguous. This CDR3 spans 12 amino acids. Germline values: CDR1 SGHVS, CDR2 FQNEAQ. Trimming stripped 5 bases from V and 0 bases from J, with 5 bases between. The CDR3 DNA is TGTGCCAGCAGCCGGAGCTCCTACGAGCAGTACTTC. Residues: CASSRSSYEQYF. The full variable domain, rest sourced from reference TRBV7-8 and TRBJ2-7, is GAGVSQSPRYKVAKRGQDVALRCDPISGHVSLFWYQQALGQGPEFLTYFQNEAQLDKSGLPSDRFFAERPEGSVSTLKIQRTQQEDSAVYLCASSRSSYEQYFGPGTRLTVT.

This sequence joins TRBV10-2 and TRBJ2-2; possibly TRBD2 for D (5 bases). Germline V CDR1 and CDR2: WSHSY, SAAADI. V lost 3 bases, J lost 5 bases, and 10 bases lay in between. The CDR3 has 14 residues. Here the CDR3 reads CASSERRWTGELFF. CDR3 DNA: TGCGCCAGCAGTGAAAGGAGGTGGACCGGGGAGCTGTTTTTT.

This clone was counted a single time. The chain joins TRBV11-2 to TRBJ2-5; 8 bases fit TRBD1. The DNA end favors TRBJ2-7, so the J call may be wrong. CDR3 size: 14 residues. Germline lookup yields CDR1 SGHAT and CDR2 FQNNGV. The CDR3 spells CASSPRQGPNEQYF. Here the CDR3 DNA reads TGTGCCAGCAGCCCCAGACAGGGGCCCAACGAGCAGTACTTC.

This chain joins TRBV6-5 and TRBJ2-5; 8 bases are a match to TRBD2. From germline, CDR1 is MNHEY and CDR2 SVGAGI. V gave up 8 bases and J gave up 1 base; unmatched junction bases: 9. The CDR3 is 15 residues long. The CDR3 protein is CASFRLAGGQETQYF. CDR3 in DNA: TGTGCCAGCTTCAGGCTAGCGGGCGGCCAAGAGACCCAGTACTTC.

The chain joins TRBV6-5 to TRBJ1-4; D not resolved. The CDR3 covers 14 residues. Germline loops: CDR1 MNHEY, CDR2 SVGAGI. V shed 5 bases and J shed 3 bases, with 10 bases lying between them. The CDR3 protein is CASSEFGANEKLFF. The CDR3 DNA reads as TGTGCCAGCAGTGAATTCGGGGCTAATGAAAAACTGTTTTTT.